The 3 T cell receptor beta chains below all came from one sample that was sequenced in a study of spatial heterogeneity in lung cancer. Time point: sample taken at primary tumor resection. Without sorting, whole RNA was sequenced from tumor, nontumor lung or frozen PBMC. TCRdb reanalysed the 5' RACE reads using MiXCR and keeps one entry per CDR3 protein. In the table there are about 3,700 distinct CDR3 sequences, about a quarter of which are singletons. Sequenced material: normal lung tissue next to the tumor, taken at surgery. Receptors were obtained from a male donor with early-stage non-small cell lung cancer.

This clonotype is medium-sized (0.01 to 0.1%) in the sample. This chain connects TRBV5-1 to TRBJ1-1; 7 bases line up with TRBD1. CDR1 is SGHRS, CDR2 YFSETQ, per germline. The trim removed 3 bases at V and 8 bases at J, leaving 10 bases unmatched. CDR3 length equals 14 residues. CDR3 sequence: CASSSDFGQAEAFF. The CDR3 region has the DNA TGCGCCAGCAGCTCCGACTTTGGACAGGCCGAAGCTTTCTTT.

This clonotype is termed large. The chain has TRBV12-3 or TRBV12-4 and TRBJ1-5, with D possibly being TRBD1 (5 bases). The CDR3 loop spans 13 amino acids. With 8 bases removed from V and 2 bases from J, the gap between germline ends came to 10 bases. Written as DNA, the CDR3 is TGTGCCAGCGCGCGGGGGGGCAATCAGCCCCAGCATTTT. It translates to CASARGGNQPQHF.

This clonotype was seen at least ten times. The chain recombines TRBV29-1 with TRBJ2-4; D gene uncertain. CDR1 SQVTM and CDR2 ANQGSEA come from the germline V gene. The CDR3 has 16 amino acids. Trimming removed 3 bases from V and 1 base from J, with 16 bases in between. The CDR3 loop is CSVDCRATVAKNIQYF. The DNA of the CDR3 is TGCAGCGTTGATTGCCGGGCCACGGTGGCCAAAAACATTCAGTACTTC.